These T cell receptor beta chains were read from a single sample in a study of shared clonotypes between healthy human individuals. The repertoire was sequenced with immunoSEQ multiplex PCR; TCRdb's copy has only in-frame clones and lacks some. The sample lists some 2.1 million clones; around 95% were seen once. Material for sequencing was naive CD4+ T cells sorted from blood. The receptor set was obtained from a man aged 18 to 35 in good health. CDR3s include the opening cysteine and the closing phenylalanine or tryptophan. D genes are given only for firm matches. Expanded clones get a size class; other rows say once, few or many, or leave the size out.

J gene | V gene | D gene | clone size | CDR3 protein
TRBJ2-1 | TRBV7-9 | TRBD1 | . | CASSRRTGSGDEQFF
TRBJ1-5 | TRBV6-1 | TRBD1 | . | CASSDRDRGFYSNQPQHF
TRBJ1-3 | TRBV12-5 | . | . | CASGLTRQPGDTIYF
TRBJ2-3 | TRBV6-5 | . | . | CASSDTGGRDTQYF
TRBJ2-6 | TRBV6-4 | . | . | CASSPASGANVLTF
TRBJ2-5 | TRBV27 | . | once | CSSGLVRETQYF
TRBJ2-1 | TRBV6-1 | . | once | CATSRDESYNEQFF
TRBJ2-7 | TRBV2 | . | . | CASRTLSAYYEQYF
TRBJ1-3 | TRBV6-6 | TRBD1 | . | CASTRDRGRGNTIYF
TRBJ2-5 | TRBV18 | TRBD1 | . | CASSRIGQGMGETQYF
TRBJ2-1 | TRBV6-5 | TRBD1 | . | CATMTGGSSYNEQFF
TRBJ2-7 | TRBV21-1 | . | . | CASSKADGAGLMINYEQYF
TRBJ1-2 | TRBV5-1 | . | . | CASSLADGNYGYTF
TRBJ1-2 | TRBV7-9 | . | . | CASSLLAGHSYGYTF
TRBJ1-2 | TRBV10-3 | . | . | CAITAGELGYTF
TRBJ2-7 | TRBV5-1 | . | . | CASSLATGGEYEQYF
TRBJ1-2 | TRBV7-8 | . | . | CASSPRTGNYGYTF
TRBJ1-4 | TRBV19 | TRBD1 | . | CASSATGGSTNEKLFF
TRBJ2-7 | TRBV18 | . | . | CASSPGSVSYEQYF
TRBJ1-2 | TRBV5-5 | . | few | CASSLDINYGYTF